This TCR beta chain originates from a study of blood T cells in healthy people across ages. Whole-study results and caveats: Researchers judged that diversity estimates from one million T cells fell short of true values.

For the second PCR, which ran for roughly 6 to 12 cycles, a sample-barcoded 5' primer and a J-beta primer mix were used. With 12 random nucleotides, a template-switch adaptor tagged each individual cDNA molecule. There were at least 2.5 million CDR3-containing paired-end reads obtained from each sample. TCRdb redid the calling of the 5' RACE reads with MiXCR, one entry per CDR3 protein. The sample shows some 930,000 distinct CDR3 sequences, almost 30% of them seen only once. Regarding this clonotype: What it recognizes is unknown.

These data were also filed under a second study, of T cells of mothers and their children. That publication notes: Researchers found no T cell clones that were persistent and microchimeric.

This clonotype was sampled from a woman in her thirties or forties in good health. The material sequenced was blood.

In DNA form, the CDR3 reads TGTGCTAGTGGTTTGGAAGAGTTAGGCACTGAAGCTTTCTTT. Encoded protein: CASGLEELGTEAFF. The V gene is TRBV12-5, the J gene TRBJ1-1; no reliable D call. V was cut by 1 base and J by 4 bases, with 10 bases left in between. Germline V gene data show CDR1 as LGHNT and CDR2 as FRNRAP. The CDR3 extends over 14 amino acids.